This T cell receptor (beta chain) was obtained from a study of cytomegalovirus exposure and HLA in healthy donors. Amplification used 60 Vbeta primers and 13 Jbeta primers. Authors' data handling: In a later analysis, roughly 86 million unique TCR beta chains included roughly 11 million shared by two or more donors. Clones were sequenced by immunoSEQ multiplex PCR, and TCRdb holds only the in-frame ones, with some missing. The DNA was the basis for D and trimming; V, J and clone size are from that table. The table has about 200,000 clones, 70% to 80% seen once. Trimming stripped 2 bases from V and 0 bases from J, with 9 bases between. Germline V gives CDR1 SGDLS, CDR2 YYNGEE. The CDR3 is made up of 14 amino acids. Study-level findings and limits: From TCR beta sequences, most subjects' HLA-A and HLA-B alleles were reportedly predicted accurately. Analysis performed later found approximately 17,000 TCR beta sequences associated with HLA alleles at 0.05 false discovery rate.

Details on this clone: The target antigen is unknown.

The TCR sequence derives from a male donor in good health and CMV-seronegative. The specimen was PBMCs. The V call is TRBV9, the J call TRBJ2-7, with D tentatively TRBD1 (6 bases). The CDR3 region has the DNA TGTGCCAGCAGCGTGGGGGACAACTCCTACGAGCAGTACTTC. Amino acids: CASSVGDNSYEQYF.